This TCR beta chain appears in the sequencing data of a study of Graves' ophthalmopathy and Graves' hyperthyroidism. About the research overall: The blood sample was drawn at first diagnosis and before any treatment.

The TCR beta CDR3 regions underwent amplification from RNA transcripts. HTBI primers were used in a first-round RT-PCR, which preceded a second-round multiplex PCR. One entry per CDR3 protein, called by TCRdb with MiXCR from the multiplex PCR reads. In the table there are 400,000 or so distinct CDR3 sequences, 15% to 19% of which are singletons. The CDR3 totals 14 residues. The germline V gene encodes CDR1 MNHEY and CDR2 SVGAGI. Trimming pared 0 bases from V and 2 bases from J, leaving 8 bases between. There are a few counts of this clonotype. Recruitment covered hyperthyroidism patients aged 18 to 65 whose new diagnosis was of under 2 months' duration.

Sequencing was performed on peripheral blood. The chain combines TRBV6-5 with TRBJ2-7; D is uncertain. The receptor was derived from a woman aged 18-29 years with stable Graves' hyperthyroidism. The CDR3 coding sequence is TGTGCCAGCAGTTACTCGTTCAGGACCTACGAGCAGTACTTC. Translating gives CASSYSFRTYEQYF.